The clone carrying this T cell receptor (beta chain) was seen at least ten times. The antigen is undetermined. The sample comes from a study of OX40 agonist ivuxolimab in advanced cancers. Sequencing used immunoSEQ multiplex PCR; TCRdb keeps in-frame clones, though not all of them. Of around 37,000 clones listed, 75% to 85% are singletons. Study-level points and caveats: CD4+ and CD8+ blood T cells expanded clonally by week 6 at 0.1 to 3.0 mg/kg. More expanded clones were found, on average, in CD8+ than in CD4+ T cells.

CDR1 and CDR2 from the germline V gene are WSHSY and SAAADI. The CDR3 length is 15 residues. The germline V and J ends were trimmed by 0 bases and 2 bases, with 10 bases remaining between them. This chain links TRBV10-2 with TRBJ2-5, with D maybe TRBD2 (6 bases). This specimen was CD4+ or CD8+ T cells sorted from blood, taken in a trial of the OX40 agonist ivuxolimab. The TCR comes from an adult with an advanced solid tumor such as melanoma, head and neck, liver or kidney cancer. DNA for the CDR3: TGCGCCAGCAGTGAGTCCTACCGGGGGCAAGAGACCCAGTACTTC. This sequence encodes CASSESYRGQETQYF.